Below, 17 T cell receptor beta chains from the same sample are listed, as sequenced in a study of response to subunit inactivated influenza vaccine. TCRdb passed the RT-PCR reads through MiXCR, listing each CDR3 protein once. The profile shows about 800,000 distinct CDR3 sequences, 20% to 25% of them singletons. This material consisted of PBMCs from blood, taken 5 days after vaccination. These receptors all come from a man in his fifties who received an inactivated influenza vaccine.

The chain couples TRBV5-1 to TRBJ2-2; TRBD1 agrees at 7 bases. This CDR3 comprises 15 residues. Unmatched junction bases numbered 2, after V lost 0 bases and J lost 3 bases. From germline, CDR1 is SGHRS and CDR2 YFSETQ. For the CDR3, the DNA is TGCGCCAGCAGCTTGGAGACAGGGTACACCGGGGAGCTGTTTTTT. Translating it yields CASSLETGYTGELFF.

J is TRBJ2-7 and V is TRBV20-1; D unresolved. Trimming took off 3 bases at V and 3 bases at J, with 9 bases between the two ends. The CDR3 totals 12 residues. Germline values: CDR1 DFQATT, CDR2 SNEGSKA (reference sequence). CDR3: CSASGLIYEQYF. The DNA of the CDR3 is TGCAGTGCTAGCGGTCTTATCTACGAGCAGTACTTC.

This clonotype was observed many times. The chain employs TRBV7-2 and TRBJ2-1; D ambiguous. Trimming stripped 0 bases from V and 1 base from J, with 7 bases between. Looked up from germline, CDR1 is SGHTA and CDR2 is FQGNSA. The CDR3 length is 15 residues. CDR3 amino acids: CASSLASASYNEQFF. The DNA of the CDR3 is TGTGCCAGCAGCTTAGCGTCAGCATCCTACAATGAGCAGTTCTTC.

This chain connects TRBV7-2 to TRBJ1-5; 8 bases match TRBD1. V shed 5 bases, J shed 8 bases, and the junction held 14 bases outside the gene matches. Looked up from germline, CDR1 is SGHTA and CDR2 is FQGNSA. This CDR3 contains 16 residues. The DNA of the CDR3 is TGTGCCAGCAGCCGGCAAACTTACCAGGGGGCTGAGCCCCAGCATTTT. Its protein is CASSRQTYQGAEPQHF.

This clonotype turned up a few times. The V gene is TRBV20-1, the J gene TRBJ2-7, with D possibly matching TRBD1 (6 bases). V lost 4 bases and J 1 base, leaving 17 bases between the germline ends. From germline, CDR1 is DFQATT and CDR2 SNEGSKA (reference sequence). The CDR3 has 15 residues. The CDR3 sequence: CSAKRGGRGSYEQYF. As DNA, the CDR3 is TGCAGTGCTAAAAGAGGTGGCAGGGGATCCTACGAGCAGTACTTC.

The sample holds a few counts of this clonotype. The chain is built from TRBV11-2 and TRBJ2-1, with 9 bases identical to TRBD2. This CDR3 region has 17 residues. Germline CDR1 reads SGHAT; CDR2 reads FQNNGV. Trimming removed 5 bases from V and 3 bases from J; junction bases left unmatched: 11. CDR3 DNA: TGTGCCAGCAGCCAAGGCCGAGGACTAGCGATCTACAATGAGCAGTTCTTC. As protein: CASSQGRGLAIYNEQFF. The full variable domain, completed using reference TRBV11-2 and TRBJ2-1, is EAGVAQSPRYKIIEKRQSVAFWCNPISGHATLYWYQQILGQGPKLLIQFQNNGVVDDSQLPKDRFSAERLKGVDSTLKIQPAKLEDSAVYLCASSQGRGLAIYNEQFFGPGTRLTVL.

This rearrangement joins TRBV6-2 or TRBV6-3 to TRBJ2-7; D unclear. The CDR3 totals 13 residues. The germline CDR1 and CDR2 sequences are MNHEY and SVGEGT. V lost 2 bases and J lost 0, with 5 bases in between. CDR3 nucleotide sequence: TGTGCCAGCAGTTACCACCACTCCTACGAGCAGTACTTC. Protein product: CASSYHHSYEQYF.

The CDR3: CAGRRIRGYTF. The CDR3 region has the DNA TGTGCCGGAAGAAGGATTCGCGGCTACACCTTC. The chain has TRBV21-1 and TRBJ1-2. TRBV21-1 is an annotated pseudogene. CDR3 length: 11 amino acids.

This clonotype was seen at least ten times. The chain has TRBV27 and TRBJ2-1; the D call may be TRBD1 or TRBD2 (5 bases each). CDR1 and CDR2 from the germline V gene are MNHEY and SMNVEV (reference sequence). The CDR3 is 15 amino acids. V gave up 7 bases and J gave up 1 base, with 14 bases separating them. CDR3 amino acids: CASKIGTVSYNEQFF. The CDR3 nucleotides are TGTGCCAGCAAGATCGGGACGGTTTCCTACAATGAGCAGTTCTTC.

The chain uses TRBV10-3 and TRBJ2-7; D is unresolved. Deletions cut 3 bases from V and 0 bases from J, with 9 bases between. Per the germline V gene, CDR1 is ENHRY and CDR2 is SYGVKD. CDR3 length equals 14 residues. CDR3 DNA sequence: TGTGCCATCAGTGATGCCGGTTACTCCTACGAGCAGTACTTC. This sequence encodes CAISDAGYSYEQYF.

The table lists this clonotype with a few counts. In DNA form, the CDR3 reads TGTGCCGCAGGGACCACTAACTATGGCTACACCTTC. Its protein is CAAGTTNYGYTF. This chain joins TRBV10-3 and TRBJ1-2, with D perhaps TRBD1 (5 bases). CDR1 is ENHRY and CDR2 is SYGVKD in the germline V gene. This CDR3 contains 12 residues. The V and J ends lost 11 bases and 0 bases respectively, with 10 bases between them.

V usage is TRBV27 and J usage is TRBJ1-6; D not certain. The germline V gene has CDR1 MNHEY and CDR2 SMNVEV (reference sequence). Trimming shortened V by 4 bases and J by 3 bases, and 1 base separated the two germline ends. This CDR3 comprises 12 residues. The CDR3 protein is CASSYYNSPLHF. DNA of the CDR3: TGTGCCAGCAGTTACTATAATTCACCCCTCCACTTT.

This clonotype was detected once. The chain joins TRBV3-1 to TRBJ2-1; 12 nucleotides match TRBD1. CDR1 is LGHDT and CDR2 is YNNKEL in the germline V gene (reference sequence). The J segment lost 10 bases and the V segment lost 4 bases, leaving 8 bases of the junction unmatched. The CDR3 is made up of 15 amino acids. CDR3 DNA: TGTGCCAGCAGCCCCGGGACAGGGGGCGTTGGCGAGCAGTTCTTC. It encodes CASSPGTGGVGEQFF.

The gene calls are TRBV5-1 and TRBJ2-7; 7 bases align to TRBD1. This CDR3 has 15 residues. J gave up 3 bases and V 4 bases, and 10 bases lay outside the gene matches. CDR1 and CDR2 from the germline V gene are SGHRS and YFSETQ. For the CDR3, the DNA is TGCGCCAGCAGCCAACAGGGGAATCGGGTCTACGAGCAGTACTTC. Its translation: CASSQQGNRVYEQYF. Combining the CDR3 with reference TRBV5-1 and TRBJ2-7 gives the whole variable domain KAGVTQTPRYLIKTRGQQVTLSCSPISGHRSVSWYQQTPGQGLQFLFEYFSETQRNKGNFPGRFSGRQFSNSRSEMNVSTLELGDSALYLCASSQQGNRVYEQYFGPGTRLTVT.

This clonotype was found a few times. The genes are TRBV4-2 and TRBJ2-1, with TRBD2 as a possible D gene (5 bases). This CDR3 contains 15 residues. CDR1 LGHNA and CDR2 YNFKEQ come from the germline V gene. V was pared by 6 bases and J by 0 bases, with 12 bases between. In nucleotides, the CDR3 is TGTGCCAGCAGGCCCACTAGGAGCTCCTACAATGAGCAGTTCTTC. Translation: CASRPTRSSYNEQFF.

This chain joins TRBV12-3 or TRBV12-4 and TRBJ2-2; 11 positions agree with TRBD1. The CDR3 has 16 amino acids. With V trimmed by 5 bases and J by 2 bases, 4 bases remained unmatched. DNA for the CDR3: TGTGCCAGCAGTCCAGGGACAGGGGGAAACACCGGGGAGCTGTTTTTT. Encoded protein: CASSPGTGGNTGELFF.

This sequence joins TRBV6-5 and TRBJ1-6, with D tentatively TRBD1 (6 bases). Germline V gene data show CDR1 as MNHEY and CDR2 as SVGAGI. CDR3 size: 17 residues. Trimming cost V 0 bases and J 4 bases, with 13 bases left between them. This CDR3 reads CASSYSTGPEYNSPLHF. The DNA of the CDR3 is TGTGCCAGCAGTTACTCGACAGGTCCGGAATATAATTCACCCCTCCACTTT.